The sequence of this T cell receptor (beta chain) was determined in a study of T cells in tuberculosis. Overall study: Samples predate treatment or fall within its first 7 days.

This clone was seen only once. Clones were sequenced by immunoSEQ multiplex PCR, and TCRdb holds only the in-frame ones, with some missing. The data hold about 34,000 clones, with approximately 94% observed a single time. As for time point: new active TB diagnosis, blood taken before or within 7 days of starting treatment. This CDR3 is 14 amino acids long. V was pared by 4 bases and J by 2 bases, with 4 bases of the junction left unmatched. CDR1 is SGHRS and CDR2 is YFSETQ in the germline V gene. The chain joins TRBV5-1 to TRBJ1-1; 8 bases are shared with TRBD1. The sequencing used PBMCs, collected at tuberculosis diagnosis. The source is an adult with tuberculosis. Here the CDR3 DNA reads TGCGCCAGCAGCACCGGACAGGGTAACACTGAAGCTTTCTTT. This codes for CASSTGQGNTEAFF.